The following is a T cell receptor (beta chain) sequence with its context. Germline V gene lookup returns CDR1 MRHNA and CDR2 SNTAGT. Trimming removed 0 bases from V and 10 bases from J; junction bases left unmatched: 1. The CDR3 is 12 amino acids. This specimen comes from a study of blood T cell repertoires in COVID-19. Overall study context: The United States, Italy and Spain provided the acute and convalescent COVID-19 samples.

As handled by the study authors: Estimation of nucleated cell counts relied on the amplification of reference gene primers. The data were produced by immunoSEQ multiplex PCR, yet TCRdb's version contains in-frame clones alone and is incomplete. V and J calls and clone size are given by that table; D and trimming were obtained from the DNA. Of a few hundred thousand clones in the sample, around 90% are singletons; the top ten hold around 1%. The sequenced material came from peripheral blood. This receptor was taken from a woman aged 40 to 55 with COVID-19, enrolled during active disease. The chain recombines TRBV6-4 with TRBJ2-3, with 7 nucleotides matching TRBD2. CDR3 protein: CASSDSGRAQYF. The CDR3 DNA reads TGTGCCAGCAGTGACTCGGGGAGGGCGCAGTATTTT.